Listed below are T cell receptor beta chains from one sample, sequenced in a study of OX40 agonist ivuxolimab in advanced cancers. Sequencing was performed with immunoSEQ multiplex PCR; in TCRdb, only in-frame clones are kept and a portion is missing. The sample records tens of thousands of clones, 65% to 90% being singletons. Sequencing was performed on CD4+ or CD8+ T cells sorted from blood, taken in a trial of the OX40 agonist ivuxolimab. Source of these receptors: an adult with an advanced solid tumor such as melanoma, head and neck, liver or kidney cancer. CDR3s leave out the opening cysteine and the closing phenylalanine or tryptophan.

J gene: TRBJ2-7
V gene: TRBV13
CDR3 protein: ASSLGRSRLGEQY

J gene: TRBJ1-2
V gene: TRBV4-1
CDR3 protein: ASSQVGSLLNYGYT

J gene: TRBJ2-2
V gene: TRBV14
CDR3 protein: ASSQVRAWASGSGTGELF

J gene: TRBJ2-1
V gene: TRBV27
CDR3 protein: ASSLSFRQGKF

J gene: TRBJ2-2
V gene: TRBV11-1
CDR3 protein: ASRDDRTNTGELF

J gene: TRBJ2-5
V gene: TRBV2
CDR3 protein: ASNHEGQGFRETQY

J gene: TRBJ2-1
V gene: TRBV5-6
CDR3 protein: ASSLGVGIGEQF

J gene: TRBJ2-1
V gene: TRBV15
CDR3 protein: ATSIGRGNEQF

J gene: TRBJ1-1
V gene: TRBV23-1
CDR3 protein: ASSHLWNTEAF

J gene: TRBJ2-1
V gene: TRBV5-1
CDR3 protein: ASSWTPASGGNNEQF